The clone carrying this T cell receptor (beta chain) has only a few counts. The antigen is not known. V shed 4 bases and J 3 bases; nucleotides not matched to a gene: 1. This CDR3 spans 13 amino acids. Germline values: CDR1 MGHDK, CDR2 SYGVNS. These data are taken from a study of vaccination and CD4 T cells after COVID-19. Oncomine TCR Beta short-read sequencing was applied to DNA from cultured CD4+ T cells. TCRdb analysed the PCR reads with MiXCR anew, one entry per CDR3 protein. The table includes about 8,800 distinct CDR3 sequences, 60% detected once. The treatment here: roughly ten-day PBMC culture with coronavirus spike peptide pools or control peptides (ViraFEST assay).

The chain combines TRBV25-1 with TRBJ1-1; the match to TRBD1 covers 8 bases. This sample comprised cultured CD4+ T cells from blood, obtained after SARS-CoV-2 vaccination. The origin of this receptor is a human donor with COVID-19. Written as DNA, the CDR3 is TGTGCCAGCAGTGGACAGGGGCACACTGAAGCTTTCTTT. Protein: CASSGQGHTEAFF.